This T cell receptor beta chain was recorded in a study of blood T cell repertoires in COVID-19. Study context: From the United States, Italy and Spain came samples of acute and convalescent COVID-19. Sample material is recorded as cDNA or gDNA derived from T cells, B-cell-depleted T cells, or PBMCs.

CDR1 is SGHNT, CDR2 YENEEA, per germline. CDR3 length equals 15 residues. V shed 5 bases and J shed 2 bases, with 14 bases lying between them. TCRdb keeps only in-frame clones here, not all; method: immunoSEQ multiplex PCR. The sample carries some 150,000 clones, around 83% recorded once. The specimen sequenced was peripheral blood. The receptor was isolated from a human donor in a cohort sampled during active COVID-19. This sequence joins TRBV11-3 and TRBJ2-3, with D possibly TRBD1 on 5 matching bases. The CDR3 is CASSPRKGPTDTQYF. For the CDR3, the DNA is TGTGCCAGCAGCCCCCGTAAGGGGCCCACAGATACGCAGTATTTT.